This passage covers 27 T cell receptor beta chains from one sample sequenced in a study of early T cells in non-severe SARS-CoV-2 infection. TCRdb analysed the 5' RACE reads with MiXCR anew, one entry per CDR3 protein. This sample has about 67,000 distinct CDR3 sequences; 8% to 10% occur once, and the top ten carry roughly a sixth. This sample comprised whole blood, obtained at baseline. All receptors come from an adult who was a healthcare worker with PCR-confirmed SARS-CoV-2 infection or an uninfected control (not recorded which).

This clonotype was picked up many times. The chain links TRBV27 to TRBJ2-1; D is unresolved. V was clipped by 5 bases and J by 4 bases, with 12 bases between them. Germline-derived CDR1 and CDR2 are MNHEY and SMNVEV (reference sequence). This CDR3 spans 14 amino acids. The CDR3 sequence: CASSPLPIYNEQFF. In nucleotides, the CDR3 is TGTGCCAGCAGTCCGCTTCCCATTTACAATGAGCAGTTCTTC.

To note about this clonotype: Being one base from a much bigger clone, this may be a read error. V is TRBV24-1 and J is TRBJ1-1; no reliable D call. Looked up from germline, CDR1 is KGHDR and CDR2 is SFDVKD. The V and J ends lost 3 bases and 5 bases respectively, with 6 bases between them. The CDR3 totals 12 residues. The CDR3 loop is CATSDRRTEAFF. The CDR3 DNA is TGTGCCACCAGTGATAGGAGAACTGAAGCTTTCTTT.

The chain joins TRBV10-2 to TRBJ2-1; 7 nucleotides align to TRBD1. Losses at the gene ends were 6 bases for V and 0 bases for J; bases not matched to a gene: 5. Germline V lookup: CDR1 WSHSY, CDR2 SAAADI. The CDR3 extends over 15 amino acids. The CDR3 bases are TGCGCCAGCAGGATCGGGACAGACTCCTACAATGAGCAGTTCTTC. As protein: CASRIGTDSYNEQFF.

This clonotype was seen many times. The gene calls are TRBV20-1 and TRBJ2-1; the match to TRBD2 covers 7 bases. The CDR3 length is 11 residues. The J segment lost 5 bases and the V segment lost 8 bases, leaving 3 bases of the junction unmatched. From germline, CDR1 is DFQATT and CDR2 SNEGSKA (reference sequence). The CDR3 DNA follows: TGCAGTCAGGCGGGAGACAATGAGCAGTTCTTC. It specifies CSQAGDNEQFF.

This clonotype was picked up a small number of times. CDR3 region: CASSLIASGVTKNIQYF. CDR3 coding DNA: TGTGCCAGCAGCTTAATCGCTAGCGGGGTCACCAAAAACATTCAGTACTTC. The chain uses TRBV7-2 and TRBJ2-4; 9 bases match TRBD2. The CDR3 length is 17 residues. Germline CDR1 reads SGHTA; CDR2 reads FQGNSA. With 2 bases clipped from V and 2 bases from J, the junction kept 7 bases outside the gene matches.

This clonotype was detected many times. The chain employs TRBV12-3 or TRBV12-4 and TRBJ2-7; no reliable D call. Between the trimmed V and J ends, which lost 5 bases and 0 bases, there was a span of 11 bases. The CDR3 has 14 amino acids. This CDR3 reads CASSPPTTSYEQYF. For the CDR3, the DNA is TGTGCCAGCAGTCCCCCGACAACCTCCTACGAGCAGTACTTC.

In this sample, this clonotype turned up many times. The chain combines TRBV25-1 with TRBJ1-6; D is possibly TRBD1 (5 bases). The CDR3 contains 14 residues. The V gene's germline CDR1 is MGHDK and CDR2 SYGVNS. V was trimmed by 0 bases and J by 12 bases, leaving 12 bases between them. As DNA, the CDR3 is TGTGCCAGCAGTGAATATTCCAGGGAGGGACCCCTCCACTTT. This gives the protein CASSEYSREGPLHF.

By its share, this clonotype is medium-sized (0.01 to 0.1%). In nucleotides, the CDR3 is TGCAGCGTTGAAGACCCGTCGAAGGGCAACGAGCAGTACTTC. Its protein is CSVEDPSKGNEQYF. V and J are TRBV29-1 and TRBJ2-7, with no clear D. Germline-derived CDR1 and CDR2 are SQVTM and ANQGSEA. V gave up 0 bases and J gave up 5 bases, with 14 bases separating them. This CDR3 region has 14 residues.

This clonotype showed up many times. The rearrangement joins TRBV7-2 to TRBJ2-7; D may be TRBD1 (5 bases). The CDR3 is 14 residues long. Germline CDR1 and CDR2: SGHTA and FQGNSA. V lost 4 bases and J lost 0, with 10 bases in between. The CDR3 here is CASSSQGISYEQYF. The CDR3 region has the DNA TGTGCCAGCAGCTCCCAGGGAATCTCCTACGAGCAGTACTTC.

The chain combines TRBV28 with TRBJ2-7, with a possible D match to TRBD2 (5 bases). V lost 4 bases and J lost 5, with 18 bases in between. Germline V gene lookup returns CDR1 MDHEN and CDR2 SYDVKM. The CDR3 is 15 residues long. The CDR3 nucleotides are TGTGCCAGCAGTTCGGCCACTAGGAGTAGGGACGAGCAGTACTTC. Translated: CASSSATRSRDEQYF. Variable domain in full (rest from reference TRBV28 and TRBJ2-7): DVKVTQSSRYLVKRTGEKVFLECVQDMDHENMFWYRQDPGLGLRLIYFSYDVKMKEKGDIPEGYSVSREKKERFSLILESASTNQTSMYLCASSSATRSRDEQYFGPGTRLTVT.

This clonotype has a count of ten or more. This chain links TRBV29-1 with TRBJ2-7; a possible D gene is TRBD2 (6 bases). The length of the CDR3 is 10 residues. CDR1 and CDR2 (germline): SQVTM, ANQGSEA. V was pared by 6 bases and J by 7 bases, with 10 bases between. CDR3 bases: TGCAGCGTGGGTAGCGGAGAGCAGTACTTC. Translation: CSVGSGEQYF.

The rearrangement joins TRBV6-5 to TRBJ2-3, with D possibly being TRBD1 or TRBD2 (6 bases each). This CDR3 region has 12 residues. V lost 8 bases and J 4 bases, leaving 10 bases between the germline ends. Germline V gene lookup returns CDR1 MNHEY and CDR2 SVGAGI. The CDR3 sequence is CASWRGSDTQYF. In DNA, the CDR3 is TGTGCCAGCTGGAGGGGGTCAGATACGCAGTATTTT.

This clonotype was seen more than once but under ten times. The chain couples TRBV7-3 to TRBJ1-1; no firm D call. In germline, CDR1 is SGHTA, CDR2 FQGTGA. This CDR3 contains 14 residues. V was shortened by 5 bases and J by 3 bases, with 13 bases between the two germline ends. CDR3 loop: CASSAFGYDTEAFF. In DNA, the CDR3 is TGTGCCAGCAGCGCATTCGGCTACGACACTGAAGCTTTCTTT.

Within the sample, this clonotype is medium-sized. The rearrangement uses TRBV11-2 and TRBJ2-1; 8 bases match TRBD2. The CDR3 is made up of 15 amino acids. The V gene's germline CDR1 is SGHAT and CDR2 FQNNGV. V lost 6 bases and J lost 2; bases outside the gene matches: 6. CDR3 sequence: CASSQPGLAYNEQFF. The CDR3, as DNA: TGTGCCAGCAGTCAACCGGGACTAGCCTACAATGAGCAGTTCTTC.

This clonotype was observed a handful of times. The rearrangement uses TRBV4-3 and TRBJ1-1; 11 nucleotides agree with TRBD1. The ends lost 8 bases at V and 1 base at J; junction bases unmatched: 6. The CDR3 sequence is 15 residues long. The V gene's germline CDR1 is LGHNA and CDR2 YSLEER. The CDR3 nucleotides are TGCGCCAGCGGAAGGGACAGGGGGGCGAACACTGAAGCTTTCTTT. This translates into CASGRDRGANTEAFF.

Regarding this clonotype: A much larger clone sits a single nucleotide away, making a read error possible. The CDR3: CASSYSGTVKNIQYF. The CDR3 bases are TGTGCCAGCAGTTACTCCGGGACTGTAAAAAACATTCAGTACTTC. The V and J genes are TRBV6-6 and TRBJ2-4; D might be TRBD2 (6 bases). This CDR3 is built from 15 residues. Trimming cost V 0 bases and J 4 bases, with 10 bases left between them. Germline-derived CDR1 and CDR2 are MNHNY and SVGAGI (reference sequence).

In its sample, this clonotype was seen many times. V gene TRBV28 combines with J gene TRBJ1-5; possible D gene TRBD1, 5 bases. The germline gives CDR1 MDHEN, CDR2 SYDVKM. The CDR3 is made up of 11 amino acids. V was pared by 4 bases and J by 12 bases, with 10 bases between. CDR3 sequence reads: CASSWGDFQHF. CDR3 DNA sequence: TGTGCCAGCAGTTGGGGCGACTTCCAGCATTTT.

Ten or more counts support this clonotype. The chain employs TRBV18 and TRBJ1-1; a possible D gene is TRBD1 (5 bases). The CDR3 has 15 amino acids. CDR1 and CDR2 from the germline V gene are KGHSH and LQKENI. The V end was cut by 3 bases, the J end by 5 bases, with 16 bases between. CDR3 residues: CASSPFEQGGTEAFF. Here the CDR3 DNA reads TGTGCCAGCTCACCCTTCGAGCAGGGAGGAACTGAAGCTTTCTTT.

This clonotype has ten or more counts. V and J are TRBV7-9 and TRBJ2-5; a weak D match, TRBD2 (5 bases). CDR3 length equals 13 residues. Germline CDR1 SEHNR, CDR2 FQNEAQ (reference sequence). V lost 7 bases, J lost 3 bases, and 12 bases lay in between. The CDR3 protein is CASTVGREETQYF. The CDR3 DNA follows: TGTGCCAGCACCGTCGGGCGGGAAGAGACCCAGTACTTC.

This chain joins TRBV5-4 and TRBJ2-2, with TRBD2 identical over 11 bases. J gave up 0 bases and V 4 bases, and 11 bases lay outside the gene matches. CDR1 and CDR2 (germline): SGHNT, YYREEE (reference sequence). The CDR3 spans 19 residues. The CDR3 DNA sequence: TGTGCCAGCAGCCGAACTAGCGGGAGTCTGCTGACGAACACCGGGGAGCTGTTTTTT. It translates to CASSRTSGSLLTNTGELFF.

The table lists this clonotype with many counts. The rearrangement uses TRBV18 and TRBJ2-5, with a tentative D call TRBD1 (6 bases). CDR1 and CDR2 from the germline V gene are KGHSH and LQKENI. The CDR3 runs to 15 residues. V lost 6 bases to trimming and J lost 3 bases, with 17 bases between them. The CDR3 loop is CASSTTTGFEETQYF. The CDR3 DNA follows: TGTGCCAGCTCGACTACAACAGGGTTTGAAGAGACCCAGTACTTC.

Concerning this clonotype itself: A much larger clone sits a single nucleotide away, making a read error possible. The J gene is TRBJ1-5, the V gene TRBV19; D might be TRBD1 (5 bases). Trimming removed 4 bases at V and 3 bases at J, with 13 bases between. The CDR3 is 15 residues long. CDR1 LNHDA and CDR2 SQIVND come from the germline V gene (reference sequence). CDR3 in amino acids: CASSTTGRFNQPQHF. CDR3 coding DNA: TGTGCCAGTAGTACCACGGGGCGCTTCAATCAGCCCCAGCATTTT.

Many counts were recorded for this clonotype. V usage is TRBV29-1 and J usage is TRBJ2-2, with D possibly matching TRBD1 (6 bases). V dropped 4 bases and J dropped 6 bases, with 15 bases sitting between them. This CDR3 comprises 14 residues. The germline V gene encodes CDR1 SQVTM and CDR2 ANQGSEA. CDR3 DNA sequence: TGCAGCGTTGGGGGCAGGGGTTCAGCCGGGGAGCTGTTTTTT. This sequence encodes CSVGGRGSAGELFF.

This clonotype has a count of ten or more. The chain combines TRBV12-3 or TRBV12-4 with TRBJ1-1; D is unresolved. This CDR3 spans 14 amino acids. Between the trimmed V and J ends, which lost 5 bases and 1 base, there was a span of 11 bases. CDR3 bases: TGTGCCAGCAGTAATACACCCAGGAACACTGAAGCTTTCTTT. Amino acids: CASSNTPRNTEAFF.

This clonotype was observed at least ten times. The rearrangement joins TRBV12-3 or TRBV12-4 to TRBJ1-1; D not certain. The CDR3 runs to 12 residues. The ends were cut back, 6 bases at V and 3 bases at J, with 8 bases in the middle. CDR3 amino acids: CASRRADTEAFF. As DNA, the CDR3 is TGTGCCAGCAGGAGGGCGGACACTGAAGCTTTCTTT.

The chain carries TRBV7-2 and TRBJ2-2, with TRBD2 matching 9 bases. The CDR3 is 18 residues long. The germline CDR1 and CDR2 sequences are SGHTA and FQGNSA. After removal of 2 bases from V and 5 bases from J, the junction contained 12 bases not matched to a gene. The DNA for the CDR3 is TGTGCCAGCAGCTTACGCCCGTTATTGAGCGGGGGGACCGGGGAGCTGTTTTTT. Its translation is CASSLRPLLSGGTGELFF.

This clonotype appeared a few times. Here the CDR3 reads CASSLDWRTQEAPRTTDTQYF. As DNA, the CDR3 is TGTGCCAGCAGCTTAGATTGGAGGACCCAGGAGGCCCCACGAACCACAGATACGCAGTATTTT. The chain couples TRBV11-2 to TRBJ2-3, with a weak D call TRBD2 (5 bases). CDR1 is SGHAT, CDR2 FQNNGV, per germline. V was shortened by 0 bases and J by 2 bases, with 27 bases between the two germline ends. This CDR3 is built from 21 residues. The full variable domain, in which reference TRBV11-2 and TRBJ2-3 provide the parts outside the CDR3, is EAGVAQSPRYKIIEKRQSVAFWCNPISGHATLYWYQQILGQGPKLLIQFQNNGVVDDSQLPKDRFSAERLKGVDSTLKIQPAKLEDSAVYLCASSLDWRTQEAPRTTDTQYFGPGTRLTVL.